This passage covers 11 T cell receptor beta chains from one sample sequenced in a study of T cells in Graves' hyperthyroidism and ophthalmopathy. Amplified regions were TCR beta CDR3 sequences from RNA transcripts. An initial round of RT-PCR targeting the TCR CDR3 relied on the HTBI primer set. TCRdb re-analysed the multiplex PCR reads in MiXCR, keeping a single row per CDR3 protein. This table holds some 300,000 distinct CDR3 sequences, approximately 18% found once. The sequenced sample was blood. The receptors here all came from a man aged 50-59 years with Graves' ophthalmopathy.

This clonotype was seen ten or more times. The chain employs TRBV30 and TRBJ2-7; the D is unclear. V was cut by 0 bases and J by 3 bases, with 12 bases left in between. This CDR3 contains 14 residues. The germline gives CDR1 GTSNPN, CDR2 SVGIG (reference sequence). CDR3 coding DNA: TGTGCCTGGAGTGTACTTAAAGGGCGCTACGAGCAGTACTTC. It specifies CAWSVLKGRYEQYF. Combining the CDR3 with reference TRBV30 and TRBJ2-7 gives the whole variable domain SQTIHQWPATLVQPVGSPLSLECTVEGTSNPNLYWYRQAAGRGLQLLFYSVGIGQISSEVPQNLSASRPQDRQFILSSKKLLLSDSGFYLCAWSVLKGRYEQYFGPGTRLTVT.

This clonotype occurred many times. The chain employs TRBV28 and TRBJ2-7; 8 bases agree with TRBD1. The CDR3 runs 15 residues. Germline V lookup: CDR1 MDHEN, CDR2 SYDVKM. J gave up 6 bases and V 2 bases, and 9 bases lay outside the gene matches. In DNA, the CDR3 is TGTGCCAGCAGTTTACAGGGGGCGAAATGGATCGAGCAGTACTTC. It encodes CASSLQGAKWIEQYF.

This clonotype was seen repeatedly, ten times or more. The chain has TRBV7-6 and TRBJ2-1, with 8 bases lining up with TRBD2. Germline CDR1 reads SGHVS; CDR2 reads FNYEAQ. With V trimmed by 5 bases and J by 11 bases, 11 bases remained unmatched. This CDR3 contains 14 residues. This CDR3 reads CASSPRGSGNKQFF. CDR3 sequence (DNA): TGTGCCAGCAGCCCCCGTGGTAGCGGGAATAAGCAGTTCTTC. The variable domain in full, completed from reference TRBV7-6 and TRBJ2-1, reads GAGVSQSPRYKVTKRGQDVALRCDPISGHVSLYWYRQALGQGPEFLTYFNYEAQQDKSGLPNDRFSAERPEGSISTLTIQRTEQRDSAMYRCASSPRGSGNKQFFGPGTRLTVL.

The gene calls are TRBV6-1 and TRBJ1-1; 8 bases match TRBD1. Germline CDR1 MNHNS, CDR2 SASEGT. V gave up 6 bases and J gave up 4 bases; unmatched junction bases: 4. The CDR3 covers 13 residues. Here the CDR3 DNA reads TGTGCCAGCAGGCAAACAGGGGGCACTGAAGCTTTCTTT. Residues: CASRQTGGTEAFF.

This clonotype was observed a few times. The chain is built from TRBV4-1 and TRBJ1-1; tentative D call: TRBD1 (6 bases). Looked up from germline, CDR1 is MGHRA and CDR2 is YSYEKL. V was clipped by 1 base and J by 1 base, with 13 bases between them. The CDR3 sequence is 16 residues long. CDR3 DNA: TGCGCCAGCAGCCAAGTCCGACAGGCCACGAACACTGAAGCTTTCTTT. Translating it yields CASSQVRQATNTEAFF.

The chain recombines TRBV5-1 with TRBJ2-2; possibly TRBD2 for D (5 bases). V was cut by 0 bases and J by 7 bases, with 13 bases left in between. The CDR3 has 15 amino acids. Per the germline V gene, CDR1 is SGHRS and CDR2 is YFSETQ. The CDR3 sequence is CASSLESGIGGELFF. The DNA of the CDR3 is TGCGCCAGCAGCTTGGAGTCGGGGATCGGCGGGGAGCTGTTTTTT.

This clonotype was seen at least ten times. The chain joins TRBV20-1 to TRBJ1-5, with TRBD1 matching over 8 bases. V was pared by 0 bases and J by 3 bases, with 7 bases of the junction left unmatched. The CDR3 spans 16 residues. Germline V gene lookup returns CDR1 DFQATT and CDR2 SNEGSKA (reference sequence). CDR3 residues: CSARDGRTGNNQPQHF. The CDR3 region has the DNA TGCAGTGCTAGAGATGGGAGGACAGGGAACAATCAGCCCCAGCATTTT.

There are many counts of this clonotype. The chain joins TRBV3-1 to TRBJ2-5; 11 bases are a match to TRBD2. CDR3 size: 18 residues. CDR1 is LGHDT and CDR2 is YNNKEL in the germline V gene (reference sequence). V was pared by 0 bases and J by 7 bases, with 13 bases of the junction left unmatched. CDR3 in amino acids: CASSQDPPGLAALGTQYF. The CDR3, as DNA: TGTGCCAGCAGCCAAGATCCGCCGGGACTAGCGGCCCTCGGGACCCAGTACTTC.

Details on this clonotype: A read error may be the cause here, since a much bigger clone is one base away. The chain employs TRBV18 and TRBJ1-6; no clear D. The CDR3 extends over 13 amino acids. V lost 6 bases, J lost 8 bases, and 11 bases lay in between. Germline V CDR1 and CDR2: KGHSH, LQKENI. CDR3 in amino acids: CASSERRDSPLHF. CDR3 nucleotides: TGTGCCAGCTCCGAAAGGAGAGATTCACCCCTCCACTTT.

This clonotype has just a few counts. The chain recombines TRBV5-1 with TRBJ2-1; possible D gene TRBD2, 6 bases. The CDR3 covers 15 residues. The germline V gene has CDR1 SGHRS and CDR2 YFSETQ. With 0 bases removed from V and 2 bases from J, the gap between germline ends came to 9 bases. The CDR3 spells CASSLAGDPYNEQFF. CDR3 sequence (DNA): TGCGCCAGCAGCTTGGCGGGGGACCCCTACAATGAGCAGTTCTTC.

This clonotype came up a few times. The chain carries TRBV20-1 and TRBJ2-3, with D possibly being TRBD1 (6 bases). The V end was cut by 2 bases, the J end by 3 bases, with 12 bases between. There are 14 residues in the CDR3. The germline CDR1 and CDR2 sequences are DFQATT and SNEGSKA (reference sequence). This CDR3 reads CSARSDDRTDTQYF. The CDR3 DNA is TGCAGTGCTAGATCCGATGACAGGACAGATACGCAGTATTTT.